This T cell receptor (beta chain) appears in the sequencing data of a study of blood T cells in healthy people across ages. The authors ran a second PCR of roughly 6 to 12 cycles using a sample-barcoded 5' primer and a J-beta primer mix. MiXCR, run by TCRdb on the 5' RACE reads, gives a single entry per CDR3 protein. The data hold around 870,000 distinct CDR3 sequences, with roughly 26% observed a single time. Study-wide findings and caveats: Older age went with lower TCR beta diversity per million T cells, in a roughly linear way. More naive CD4+ cells and higher diversity marked long-lived donors relative to aged donors.

The study recruited healthy Caucasian donors from Russia who were aged about 6 to 100. Staff drew around 10 milliliters of peripheral blood from each donor. Trimming took 5 bases from V and 11 from J; bases not matched to a gene: 24. Germline V gives CDR1 MRHNA, CDR2 SNTAGT. The CDR3 has 18 amino acids. Details on this clonotype: Its antigen is unknown. Being one base from a much bigger clone, this may be a read error.

The TCR sequence derives from a woman of 80 years or more in good health. Specimen: blood. The chain is built from TRBV6-4 and TRBJ2-5; TRBD2 aligns across 9 bases. The CDR3 spells CASSNRPMRLAANNEQYF. The CDR3 nucleotides are TGTGCCAGCAGTAACCGACCCATGAGACTAGCGGCAAACAATGAGCAGTACTTC.